This T cell receptor beta chain derives from a study of cytomegalovirus exposure and HLA in healthy donors. In the study overall: Sequencing of roughly 180 million T cells in an earlier analysis found some 100 million unique TCR beta sequences.

The primer mix had 60 Vbeta and 13 Jbeta primers. TCRdb keeps only in-frame clones here, not all; method: immunoSEQ multiplex PCR. In the table there are roughly 200,000 clones, roughly 85% of which are singletons. Germline V gives CDR1 LNHNV, CDR2 YYDKDF (reference sequence). V gave up 1 base and J gave up 2 bases, with 12 bases separating them. The CDR3 totals 16 residues. Participants comprised healthy donors of bone marrow. The gene calls are TRBV15 and TRBJ2-1; a weak D match, TRBD2 (7 bases). What was sequenced was PBMCs. The receptor was isolated from a woman in her fifties or sixties in good health and CMV-seronegative. Here the CDR3 DNA reads TGTGCCACCAGCAGAGGTAGGGGGGGGGCCTACAATGAGCAGTTCTTC. It translates to CATSRGRGGAYNEQFF.